This record concerns one T cell receptor (beta chain) sequence. The antigen is not known. V gave up 3 bases and J gave up 2 bases, with 11 bases separating them. This CDR3 comprises 14 residues. Germline V gene data show CDR1 as MDHEN and CDR2 as SYDVKM. TCRdb's table, derived via immunoSEQ multiplex PCR, lists solely in-frame clones and lacks some. In the table there are about 27,000 clones, around 93% of which are singletons. The data are from a study of untreated major depressive disorder. Study-wide findings and caveats: The small study sample limits how generally findings apply. TRBV05-01 (Vbeta 5.1) usage was higher in CD4+ T cells of depressed patients than controls.

Every participant had European ancestry. Roughly 95% CD4+ purity was typical by flow cytometry. The chain has TRBV28 and TRBJ2-7; a possible D gene is TRBD1 (6 bases). The specimen was CD4+ T cells from PBMCs. This TCR was sampled from a woman in her twenties or thirties with major depressive disorder. CDR3 residues: CASSFTGNAYEQYF. Written as DNA, the CDR3 is TGTGCCAGCAGTTTCACAGGGAATGCCTACGAGCAGTACTTC.